The text below deals with one TCR beta chain. Clones were sequenced by immunoSEQ multiplex PCR, and TCRdb holds only the in-frame ones, with some missing. The sample carries 120,000 to 150,000 clones, about 85% recorded once. This sample is drawn from a study of blood T cell repertoires in COVID-19. CDR1 and CDR2 from the germline V gene are SGHRS and YFSETQ. Trimming at V came to 1 base and at J to 6 bases, leaving 3 bases not matched to a gene. This CDR3 has 13 residues. The sample comprised peripheral blood. The V gene is TRBV5-1, the J gene TRBJ1-2; 7 nucleotides line up with TRBD1. The clonotype originates from a human donor with acute or convalescent COVID-19. The donor label of this sample is uncertain. The CDR3 region has the DNA TGCGCCAGCAGCTTGTACCAGGGGGATGGCTACACCTTC. Translation gives CASSLYQGDGYTF. The variable domain in full, completed from reference TRBV5-1 and TRBJ1-2, reads KAGVTQTPRYLIKTRGQQVTLSCSPISGHRSVSWYQQTPGQGLQFLFEYFSETQRNKGNFPGRFSGRQFSNSRSEMNVSTLELGDSALYLCASSLYQGDGYTFGSGTRLTVV.